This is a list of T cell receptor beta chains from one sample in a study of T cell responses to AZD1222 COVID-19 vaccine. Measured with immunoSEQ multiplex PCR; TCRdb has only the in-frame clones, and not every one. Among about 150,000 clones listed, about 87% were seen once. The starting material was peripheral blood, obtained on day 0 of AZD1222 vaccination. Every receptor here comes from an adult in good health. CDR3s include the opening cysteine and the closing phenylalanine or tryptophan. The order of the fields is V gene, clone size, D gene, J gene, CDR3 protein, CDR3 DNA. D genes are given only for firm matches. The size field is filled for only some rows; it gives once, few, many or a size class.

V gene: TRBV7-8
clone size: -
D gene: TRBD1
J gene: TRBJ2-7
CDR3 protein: CASSLAGQAYEQYF
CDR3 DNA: TGTGCCAGCAGCTTAGCGGGACAGGCTTACGAGCAGTACTTC

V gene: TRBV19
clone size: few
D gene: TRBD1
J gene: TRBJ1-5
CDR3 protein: CASSTDRAHNQPQHF
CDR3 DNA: TGTGCCAGTAGCACGGACAGGGCCCACAATCAGCCCCAGCATTTT

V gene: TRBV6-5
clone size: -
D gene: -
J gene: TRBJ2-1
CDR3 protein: CASISNEQFF
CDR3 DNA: TGTGCCAGCATTAGCAATGAGCAGTTCTTC

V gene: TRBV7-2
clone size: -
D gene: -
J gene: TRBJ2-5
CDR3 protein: CASSWTPSGTQYF
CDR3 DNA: TGTGCCAGCAGTTGGACTCCCTCGGGGACCCAGTACTTC

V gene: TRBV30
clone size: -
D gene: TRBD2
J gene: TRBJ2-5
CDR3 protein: CAWGDSGRAGETQYF
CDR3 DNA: TGTGCCTGGGGGGATAGCGGGAGGGCCGGGGAGACCCAGTACTTC

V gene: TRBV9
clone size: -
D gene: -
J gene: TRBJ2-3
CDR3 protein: CASSVVGGGTDTQYF
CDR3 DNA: TGTGCCAGCAGCGTAGTGGGGGGAGGCACAGATACGCAGTATTTT

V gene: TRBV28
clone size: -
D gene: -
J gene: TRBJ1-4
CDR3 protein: CASQQANEKLFF
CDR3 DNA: TGTGCCAGCCAGCAGGCAAATGAAAAACTGTTTTTT

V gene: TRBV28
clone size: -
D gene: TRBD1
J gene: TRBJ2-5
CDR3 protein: CASSSRQGLPGGETQYF
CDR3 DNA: TGTGCCAGCAGTTCTCGACAGGGCCTCCCCGGTGGAGAGACCCAGTACTTC

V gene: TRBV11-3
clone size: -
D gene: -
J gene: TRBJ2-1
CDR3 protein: CASSLRNSYNEQFF
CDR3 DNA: TGTGCCAGCAGCCTTAGAAACTCCTACAATGAGCAGTTCTTC

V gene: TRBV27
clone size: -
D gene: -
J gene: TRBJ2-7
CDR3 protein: CASKGAPLEQYF
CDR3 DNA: TGTGCCAGCAAAGGGGCTCCTCTGGAGCAGTACTTC

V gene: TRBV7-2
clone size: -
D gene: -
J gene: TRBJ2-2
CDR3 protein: CASSFGSNTGELFF
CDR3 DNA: TGTGCCAGCAGCTTCGGGTCGAACACCGGGGAGCTGTTTTTT

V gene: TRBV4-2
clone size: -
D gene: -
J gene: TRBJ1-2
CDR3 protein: CASSPTGFQGYTF
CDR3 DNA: TGTGCCAGCAGCCCTACAGGGTTTCAAGGCTACACCTTC

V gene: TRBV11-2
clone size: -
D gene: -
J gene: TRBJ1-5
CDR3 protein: CASSLDIVQPQHF
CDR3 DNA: TGTGCCAGCAGCTTAGACATCGTCCAGCCCCAGCATTTT

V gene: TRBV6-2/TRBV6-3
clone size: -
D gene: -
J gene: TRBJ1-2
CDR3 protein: CASSYVPIGGYTF
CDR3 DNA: TGTGCCAGCAGTTACGTGCCTATCGGGGGCTACACCTTC

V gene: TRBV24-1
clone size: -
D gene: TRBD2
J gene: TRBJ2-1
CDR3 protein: CATSDFGTSGTTAKYNEQFF
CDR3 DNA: TGTGCCACCAGTGACTTTGGGACTAGCGGGACAACCGCTAAATACAATGAGCAGTTCTTC

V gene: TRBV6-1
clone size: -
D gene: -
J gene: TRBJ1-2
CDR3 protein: CASSETDDYGYTF
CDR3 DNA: TGTGCCAGCAGTGAAACGGACGACTATGGCTACACCTTC

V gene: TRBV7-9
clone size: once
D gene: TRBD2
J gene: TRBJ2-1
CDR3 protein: CASSGASGSYNEQFF
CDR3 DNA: TGTGCCAGCAGCGGTGCTAGCGGGAGTTACAATGAGCAGTTCTTC

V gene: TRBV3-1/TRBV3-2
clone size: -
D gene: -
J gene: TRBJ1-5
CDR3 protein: CASSQRPGGQPQHF
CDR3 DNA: TGTGCCAGCAGCCAAAGACCCGGGGGTCAGCCCCAGCATTTT

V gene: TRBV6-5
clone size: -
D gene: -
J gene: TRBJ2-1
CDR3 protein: CASSLGGEQFF
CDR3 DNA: TGTGCCAGCAGTTTGGGGGGTGAGCAGTTCTTC

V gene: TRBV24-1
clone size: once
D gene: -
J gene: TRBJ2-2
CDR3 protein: CATSVGATGELFF
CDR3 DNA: TGTGCCACCAGTGTAGGAGCCACCGGGGAGCTGTTTTTT

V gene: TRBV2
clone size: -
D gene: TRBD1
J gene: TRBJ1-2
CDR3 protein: CASSGQGREGYTF
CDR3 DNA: TGTGCCAGCAGCGGACAGGGGCGGGAGGGCTACACCTTC

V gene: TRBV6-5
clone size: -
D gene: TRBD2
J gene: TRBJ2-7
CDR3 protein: CASSYVAGTDYEQYF
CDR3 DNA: TGTGCCAGCAGTTACGTAGCGGGAACGGACTACGAGCAGTACTTC

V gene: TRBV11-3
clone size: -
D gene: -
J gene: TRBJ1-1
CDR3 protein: CASSISQYTEAFF
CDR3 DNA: TGTGCCAGCAGCATCTCACAGTACACTGAAGCTTTCTTT

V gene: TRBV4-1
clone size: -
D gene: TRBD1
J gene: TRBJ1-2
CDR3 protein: CASSRSRDRGVDGYTF
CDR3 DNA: TGCGCCAGCAGCCGTTCCCGGGACAGGGGGGTTGATGGCTACACCTTC

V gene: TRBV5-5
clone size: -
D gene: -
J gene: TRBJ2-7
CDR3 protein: CASSLVTGSYEQYF
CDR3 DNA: TGTGCCAGCAGCTTGGTCACAGGTTCGTACGAGCAGTACTTC

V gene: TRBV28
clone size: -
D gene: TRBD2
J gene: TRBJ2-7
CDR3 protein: CATTTSGSRYEQYF
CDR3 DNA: TGTGCCACCACGACTAGCGGGAGTCGTTACGAGCAGTACTTC

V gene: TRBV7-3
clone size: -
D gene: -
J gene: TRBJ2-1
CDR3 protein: CASSLGRNPYNEQFF
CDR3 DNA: TGTGCCAGCAGCTTAGGGCGGAACCCCTACAATGAGCAGTTCTTC

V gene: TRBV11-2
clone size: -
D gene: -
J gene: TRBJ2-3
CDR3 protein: CASSLALGGGDTDTQYF
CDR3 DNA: TGTGCCAGCAGCTTAGCCTTGGGAGGGGGTGATACAGATACGCAGTATTTT

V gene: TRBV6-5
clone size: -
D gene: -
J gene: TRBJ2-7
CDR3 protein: CASSYEGIPRNEQYF
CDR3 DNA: TGTGCCAGCAGTTACGAAGGCATCCCGCGGAACGAGCAGTACTTC

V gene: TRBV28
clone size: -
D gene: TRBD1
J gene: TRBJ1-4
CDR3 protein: CASSVYGQGNGEKLFF
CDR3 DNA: TGTGCCAGCAGCGTTTATGGACAGGGAAACGGTGAAAAACTGTTTTTT

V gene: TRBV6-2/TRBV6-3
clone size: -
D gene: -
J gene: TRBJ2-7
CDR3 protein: CASSYSKLYEQYF
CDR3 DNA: TGTGCCAGCAGTTACTCGAAACTCTACGAGCAGTACTTC

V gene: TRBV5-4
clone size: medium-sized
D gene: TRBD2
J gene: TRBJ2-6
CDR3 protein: CASSLPAGGGANVLTF
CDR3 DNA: TGTGCCAGCAGCTTGCCAGCGGGAGGTGGGGCCAACGTCCTGACTTTC

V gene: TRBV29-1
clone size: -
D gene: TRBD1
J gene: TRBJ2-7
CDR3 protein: CSVDGQGNNYEQYF
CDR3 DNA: TGCAGCGTTGACGGACAGGGGAATAACTACGAGCAGTACTTC

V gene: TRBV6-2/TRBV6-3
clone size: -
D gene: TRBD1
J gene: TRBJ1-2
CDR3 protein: CASSDRVGFGYTF
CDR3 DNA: TGTGCCAGCAGTGACAGGGTCGGTTTTGGCTACACCTTC

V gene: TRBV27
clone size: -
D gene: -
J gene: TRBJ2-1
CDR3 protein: CASSLSGSRSSYNEQFF
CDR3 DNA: TGTGCCAGCAGTTTATCGGGGAGTAGGAGCTCCTACAATGAGCAGTTCTTC

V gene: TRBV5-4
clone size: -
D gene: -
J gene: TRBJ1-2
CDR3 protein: CASSLASGTGYTF
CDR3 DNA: TGTGCCAGCAGCTTGGCCTCAGGGACCGGCTACACCTTC

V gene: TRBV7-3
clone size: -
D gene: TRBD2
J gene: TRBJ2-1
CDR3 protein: CASSWLAAPPGEQFF
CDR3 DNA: TGTGCCAGCAGCTGGCTAGCGGCCCCCCCTGGTGAGCAGTTCTTC

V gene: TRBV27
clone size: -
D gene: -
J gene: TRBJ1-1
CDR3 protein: CASSLEGSGATEAFF
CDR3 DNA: TGTGCCAGCAGTTTAGAGGGCTCGGGGGCCACTGAAGCTTTCTTT

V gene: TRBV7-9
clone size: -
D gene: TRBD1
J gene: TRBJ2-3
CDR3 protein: CASSLPDRGRTDTQYF
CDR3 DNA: TGTGCCAGCAGCTTACCGGACAGGGGGCGGACAGATACGCAGTATTTT

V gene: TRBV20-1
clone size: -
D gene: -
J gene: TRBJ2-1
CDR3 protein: CSASQGPRMTYNEQFF
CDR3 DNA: TGCAGTGCTAGTCAGGGTCCTAGGATGACCTACAATGAGCAGTTCTTC

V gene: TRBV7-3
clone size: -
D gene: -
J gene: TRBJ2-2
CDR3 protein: CASSLKGRSNTGELFF
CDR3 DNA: TGTGCCAGCAGCTTAAAAGGCCGATCGAACACCGGGGAGCTGTTTTTT

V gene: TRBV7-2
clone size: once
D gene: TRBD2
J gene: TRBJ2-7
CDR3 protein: CASTTSGGYEQYF
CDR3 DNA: TGTGCCAGCACCACTAGCGGGGGCTACGAGCAGTACTTC

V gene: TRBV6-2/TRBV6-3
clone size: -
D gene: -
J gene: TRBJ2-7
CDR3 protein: CASSRDGFSYEQYF
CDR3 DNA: TGTGCCAGCAGTCGCGACGGATTCTCCTACGAGCAGTACTTC

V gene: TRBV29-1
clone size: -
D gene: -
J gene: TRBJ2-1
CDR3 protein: CSVEVSDSYNEQFF
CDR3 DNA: TGCAGCGTTGAAGTCTCAGACTCTTACAATGAGCAGTTCTTC

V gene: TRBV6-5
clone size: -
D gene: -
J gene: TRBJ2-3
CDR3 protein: CASSSLGWRTTDTQYF
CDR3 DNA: TGTGCCAGCAGTTCCCTAGGGTGGCGCACGACAGATACGCAGTATTTT

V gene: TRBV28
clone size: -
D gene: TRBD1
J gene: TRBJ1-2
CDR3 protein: CASSLTGAYGYTF
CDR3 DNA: TGTGCCAGCAGCTTGACAGGGGCCTATGGCTACACCTTC

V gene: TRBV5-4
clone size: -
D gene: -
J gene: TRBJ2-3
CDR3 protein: CASSSPQLADTQYF
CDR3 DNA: TGTGCCAGCAGCTCCCCTCAGCTTGCAGATACGCAGTATTTT

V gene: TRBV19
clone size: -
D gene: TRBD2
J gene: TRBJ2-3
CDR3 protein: CASSLSPGLAGLDTQYF
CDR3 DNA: TGTGCCAGTAGTCTATCCCCGGGACTAGCGGGTTTAGATACGCAGTATTTT

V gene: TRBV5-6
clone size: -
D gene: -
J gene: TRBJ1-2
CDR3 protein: CASSLDGHLGYTF
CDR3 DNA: TGTGCCAGCAGTTTGGACGGGCATTTGGGCTACACCTTC

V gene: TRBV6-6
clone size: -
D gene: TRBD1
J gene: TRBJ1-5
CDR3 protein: CASSPQGAAGNQPQHF
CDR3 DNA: TGTGCCAGCAGTCCACAGGGGGCGGCGGGCAATCAGCCCCAGCATTTT

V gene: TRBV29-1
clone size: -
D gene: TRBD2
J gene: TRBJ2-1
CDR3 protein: CSAGLARINEQFF
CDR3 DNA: TGCAGCGCGGGACTAGCGCGAATTAATGAGCAGTTCTTC

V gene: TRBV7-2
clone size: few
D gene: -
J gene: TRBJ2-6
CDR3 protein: CASSLVGAGANVLTF
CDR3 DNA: TGTGCCAGCAGCTTAGTGGGGGCTGGGGCCAACGTCCTGACTTTC

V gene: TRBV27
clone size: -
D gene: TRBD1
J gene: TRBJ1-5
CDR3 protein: CASSFGTGSNQPQHF
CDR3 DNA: TGTGCCAGCAGTTTCGGGACAGGTTCTAATCAGCCCCAGCATTTT

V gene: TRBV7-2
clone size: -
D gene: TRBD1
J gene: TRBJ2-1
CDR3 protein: CASSEGQLLNEQFF
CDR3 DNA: TGTGCCAGCAGCGAGGGACAGCTCCTAAATGAGCAGTTCTTC